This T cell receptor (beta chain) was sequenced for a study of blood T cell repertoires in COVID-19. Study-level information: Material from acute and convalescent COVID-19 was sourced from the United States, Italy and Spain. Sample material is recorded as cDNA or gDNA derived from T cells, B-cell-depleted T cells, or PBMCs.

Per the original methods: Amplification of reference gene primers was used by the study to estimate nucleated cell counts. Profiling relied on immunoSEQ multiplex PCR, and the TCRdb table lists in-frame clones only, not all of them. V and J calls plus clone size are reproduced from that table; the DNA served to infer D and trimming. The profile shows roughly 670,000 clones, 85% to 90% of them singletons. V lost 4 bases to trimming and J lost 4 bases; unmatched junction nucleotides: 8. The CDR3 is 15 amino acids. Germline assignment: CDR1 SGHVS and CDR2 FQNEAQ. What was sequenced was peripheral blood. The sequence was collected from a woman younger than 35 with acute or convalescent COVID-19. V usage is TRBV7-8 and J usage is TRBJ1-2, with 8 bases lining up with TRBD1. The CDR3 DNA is TGTGCCAGCAGCTCGCAGGGGGCGCTTACCTATGGCTACACCTTC. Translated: CASSSQGALTYGYTF.